This T cell receptor (beta chain) stems from a study of cytomegalovirus exposure and HLA in healthy donors. Study summary: Approximately 190 million T cells yielded roughly 100 million unique TCR beta sequences, as an earlier analysis found. Inside one of the first data releases sat about 91 million unique TCRs taken from HLA-typed donors.

The study's findings and limits: The study listed 164 cytomegalovirus-associated TCR beta chains.

The length of the CDR3 is 16 residues. Germline V gene lookup returns CDR1 MGHRA and CDR2 YSYEKL. Trimming cost V 0 bases and J 2 bases, with 12 bases left between them. The PCR employed 60 Vbeta primers together with 13 Jbeta primers. Profiling relied on immunoSEQ multiplex PCR, and the TCRdb table lists in-frame clones only, not all of them. The sample lists some 140,000 clones, about four fifths occurring once. Comments on this clone: Its antigen is still unknown.

The receptor was isolated from a man aged 30-40 years in good health. The specimen sequenced was PBMCs. The gene calls are TRBV4-1 and TRBJ2-3; TRBD2 might be the D (5 bases). CDR3 sequence (DNA): TGCGCCAGCAGCCAAGAAGGTGCGGGTCCCACAGATACGCAGTATTTT. It translates to CASSQEGAGPTDTQYF.